The 17 T cell receptor beta chains presented below share a single source sample, sequenced in a study of post-analysis software for immune sequencing data. Sequencing libraries made from TCR beta cDNA carried unique molecular identifiers. In TCRdb, the PCR reads were re-called with MiXCR into one record per CDR3 protein. Counted here are over 700,000 distinct CDR3 sequences, roughly 29% occurring once; the ten biggest clones make up more than 0.45%. Study-wide findings and caveats: Comparison of patients with controls showed five or six TRBV segments more frequent in patients, TRBV5-6, TRBV5-1 and TRBV20-1 among them.

No antigens are known for them. Sequenced material: blood. All receptors come from a girl under 18 with multiple sclerosis.

This clonotype was observed a handful of times. The V gene is TRBV5-4, the J gene TRBJ2-5; TRBD1 is a possible D gene (6 bases). The germline V gene encodes CDR1 SGHNT and CDR2 YYREEE (reference sequence). The CDR3 spans 16 residues. V was shortened by 4 bases and J by 3 bases, with 19 bases between the two germline ends. The chain's CDR3 is CASSPAVRAGEETQYF. CDR3 DNA sequence: TGTGCCAGCAGCCCCGCAGTTAGGGCAGGGGAAGAGACCCAGTACTTC.

This clonotype showed up just a few times. This chain links TRBV5-1 with TRBJ2-3, with 7 positions matching TRBD2. Germline loops: CDR1 SGHRS, CDR2 YFSETQ. This CDR3 region has 16 residues. V lost 0 bases, J lost 7 bases, and 11 bases stayed unmatched. This CDR3 is CASSLAASGSSYTQYF. DNA for the CDR3: TGCGCCAGCAGCTTGGCGGCTAGCGGAAGCTCTTATACGCAGTATTTT.

The chain is built from TRBV10-3 and TRBJ2-7, with D possibly TRBD2 on 7 matching bases. This CDR3 has 15 amino acids. V lost 4 bases to trimming and J lost 2 bases, with 15 bases between them. Germline V CDR1 and CDR2: ENHRY, SYGVKD. This CDR3 reads CAISGGGRGAYEQYF. CDR3 sequence (DNA): TGTGCCATCAGTGGGGGGGGGCGCGGGGCCTACGAGCAGTACTTC.

This clonotype was picked up a small number of times. Its ends do not fully match the called genes, so a read error is possible. The rearrangement joins TRBV12-3 or TRBV12-4 to TRBJ2-3; 8 bases match TRBD2. The CDR3 has 17 residues. DNA of the CDR3: TGTGCCAGCAGTTTCACCGGGACTAGATTGCGCACAGATGCGCAGTATTTT. It codes for CASSFTGTRLRTDAQYF.

The gene calls are TRBV6-1 and TRBJ2-5; D is undetermined. CDR1 is MNHNS and CDR2 is SASEGT in the germline V gene. The CDR3 covers 11 residues. Trimming removed 6 bases at V and 4 bases at J, with 6 bases between. The CDR3 sequence: CASRQTETQYF. The CDR3 DNA reads TGTGCCAGCAGACAGACAGAGACCCAGTACTTC.

J is TRBJ2-1 and V is TRBV27; a weak D match, TRBD1 (5 bases). The DNA end is a closer match to TRBJ2-7, so the J assignment may be wrong. Germline V lookup: CDR1 MNHEY, CDR2 SMNVEV (reference sequence). CDR3 length: 15 amino acids. The DNA for the CDR3 is TGTGCCAGCAGTTTGGGGCAGCTCCTGAACAATGAGCAGTACTTC. Its translation is CASSLGQLLNNEQYF.

The chain links TRBV10-3 to TRBJ2-5, with 10 bases that match TRBD2. CDR3 length: 15 residues. Trimming took 6 bases from V and 0 from J; bases not matched to a gene: 4. The germline gives CDR1 ENHRY, CDR2 SYGVKD. DNA for the CDR3: TGTGCCATCAGGTCTAGCGGGGGCGACCAAGAGACCCAGTACTTC. Amino acid sequence: CAIRSSGGDQETQYF.

V gene TRBV13 combines with J gene TRBJ2-1; 12 bases agree with TRBD2. In germline, CDR1 is PRHDT, CDR2 FYEKMQ (reference sequence). The CDR3 spans 16 residues. With V trimmed by 7 bases and J by 5 bases, 9 bases remained unmatched. CDR3 amino acids: CASTGTASGGDNEQFF. The CDR3, as DNA: TGTGCCAGCACCGGCACGGCTAGCGGGGGGGACAATGAGCAGTTCTTC.

This clonotype was recorded at least ten times. The chain links TRBV7-8 to TRBJ2-5; TRBD1 aligns across 9 bases. J lost 2 bases, V lost 3 bases, and 7 bases had no gene match. The CDR3 consists of 16 residues. Germline CDR1 is SGHVS and CDR2 is FQNEAQ. This CDR3 is CASSFQGQGWQETQYF. Here the CDR3 DNA reads TGTGCCAGCAGCTTCCAAGGACAGGGGTGGCAAGAGACCCAGTACTTC.

V gene TRBV6-2 or TRBV6-3 combines with J gene TRBJ2-4; 7 nucleotides line up with TRBD1. V gave up 6 bases and J gave up 0 bases; unmatched junction bases: 8. CDR1 is MNHEY, CDR2 SVGEGT, per germline. The CDR3 is made up of 16 amino acids. The chain's CDR3 is CASSQGQSLAKNIQYF. DNA of the CDR3: TGTGCCAGCAGCCAGGGACAGAGCTTAGCCAAAAACATTCAGTACTTC.

The table lists this clonotype with a few counts. The chain uses TRBV7-9 and TRBJ2-3; TRBD1 aligns across 7 bases. V was pared by 5 bases and J by 2 bases, with 7 bases of the junction left unmatched. In germline, CDR1 is SEHNR, CDR2 FQNEAQ (reference sequence). The CDR3 is 15 residues long. The CDR3 here is CASSVTGPYTDTQYF. The CDR3 DNA sequence: TGTGCCAGCAGCGTGACAGGGCCATACACAGATACGCAGTATTTT.

The chain links TRBV20-1 to TRBJ1-3; 8 nucleotides align to TRBD1. This CDR3 has 13 amino acids. J lost 2 bases, V lost 6 bases, and 3 bases had no gene match. CDR1 and CDR2 from the germline V gene are DFQATT and SNEGSKA (reference sequence). As DNA, the CDR3 is TGCAGTGCAAGACAGGGGACTGGAAACACCATATATTTT. Its protein product is CSARQGTGNTIYF.

CDR3 nucleotide sequence: TGTGCCAGCTGCTCCGGGACAGGGGGCGCTTATTCACCCCTCCACTTT. Translating gives CASCSGTGGAYSPLHF. The chain recombines TRBV28 with TRBJ1-6, with 12 positions matching TRBD1. CDR3 length equals 16 residues. Looked up from germline, CDR1 is MDHEN and CDR2 is SYDVKM. Losses at the gene ends were 8 bases for V and 8 bases for J; bases not matched to a gene: 10.

This clonotype was observed a few times. The chain is built from TRBV12-3 or TRBV12-4 and TRBJ2-5; either TRBD1 or TRBD2 may supply D (6 bases each). Deletions cut 4 bases from V and 5 bases from J, with 20 bases between. CDR3 size: 16 residues. CDR3 sequence reads: CASSSPGAFNRETQYF. CDR3 bases: TGTGCCAGCAGTTCCCCGGGGGCTTTCAATAGGGAGACCCAGTACTTC.

The genes are TRBV6-2 or TRBV6-3 and TRBJ2-3; 10 nucleotides align to TRBD2. The V gene's germline CDR1 is MNHEY and CDR2 SVGEGT. V shed 2 bases and J 6 bases; nucleotides not matched to a gene: 11. This CDR3 contains 17 residues. The CDR3 nucleotides are TGTGCCAGCAGTTACCCGATCCTAGCGGGAGTGTCTGATACGCAGTATTTT. Protein sequence: CASSYPILAGVSDTQYF.

The genes are TRBV7-9 and TRBJ1-2, with a weak D call TRBD1 (5 bases). Per germline, CDR1 SEHNR and CDR2 FQNEAQ (reference sequence). CDR3 size: 16 residues. Trimming took off 4 bases at V and 0 bases at J, with 15 bases between the two ends. CDR3: CASSSSDSLSNYGYTF. The CDR3 nucleotides read TGTGCCAGCAGCTCCTCCGACAGTTTATCTAACTATGGCTACACCTTC.

The rearrangement uses TRBV7-9 and TRBJ1-1; no firm D call. V was shortened by 5 bases and J by 0 bases, with 19 bases between the two germline ends. The CDR3 loop spans 17 amino acids. Germline-derived CDR1 and CDR2 are SEHNR and FQNEAQ (reference sequence). The CDR3 region is CASSQSRGPELNTEAFF. The DNA for the CDR3 is TGTGCCAGCAGCCAGAGTCGCGGGCCGGAGCTGAACACTGAAGCTTTCTTT.